The clone carrying this T cell receptor beta chain came up once. Libraries were prepared by immunoSEQ multiplex PCR; TCRdb keeps only in-frame clonotypes and omits some of them. This repertoire shows approximately 81,000 clones, approximately 96% found once; its top ten account for roughly 0.36%. These data come from a study of technical replicates of blood from a few donors. Germline CDR1 is MGHDK and CDR2 is SYGVNS. V was pared by 4 bases and J by 6 bases, with 10 bases of the junction left unmatched. The CDR3 contains 15 residues. Sequences were obtained from T cells isolated from PBMCs. The chain employs TRBV25-1 and TRBJ2-7, with 9 bases fitting TRBD2. The source of this sequence is a human donor in good health. This CDR3 reads CASSATSGYIPEQYF. The CDR3 coding sequence is TGTGCCAGCAGTGCTACTAGCGGGTATATACCCGAGCAGTACTTC.